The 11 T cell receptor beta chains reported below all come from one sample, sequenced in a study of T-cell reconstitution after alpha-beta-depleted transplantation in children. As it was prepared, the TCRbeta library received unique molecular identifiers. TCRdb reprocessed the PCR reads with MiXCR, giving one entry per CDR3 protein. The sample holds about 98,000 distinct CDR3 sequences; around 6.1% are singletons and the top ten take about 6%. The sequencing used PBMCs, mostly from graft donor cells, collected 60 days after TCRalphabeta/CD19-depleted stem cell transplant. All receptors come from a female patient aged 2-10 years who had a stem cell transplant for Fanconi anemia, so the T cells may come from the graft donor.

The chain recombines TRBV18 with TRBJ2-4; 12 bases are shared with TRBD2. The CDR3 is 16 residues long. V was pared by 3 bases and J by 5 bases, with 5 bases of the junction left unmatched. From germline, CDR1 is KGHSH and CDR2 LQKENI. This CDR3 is CASSPLLAGGENIQYF. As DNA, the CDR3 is TGTGCCAGCTCACCCCTACTAGCGGGGGGAGAAAACATTCAGTACTTC.

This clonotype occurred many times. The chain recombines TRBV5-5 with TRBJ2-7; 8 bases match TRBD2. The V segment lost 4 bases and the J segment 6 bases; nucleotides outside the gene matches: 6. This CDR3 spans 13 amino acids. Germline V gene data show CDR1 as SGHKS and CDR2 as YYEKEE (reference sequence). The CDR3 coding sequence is TGTGCCAGCAGCCCGGGAGGGCCCCTCGAGCAGTACTTC. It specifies CASSPGGPLEQYF. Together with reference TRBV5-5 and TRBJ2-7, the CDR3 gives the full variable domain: DAGVTQSPTHLIKTRGQQVTLRCSPISGHKSVSWYQQVLGQGPQFIFQYYEKEERGRGNFPDRFSARQFPNYSSELNVNALLLGDSALYLCASSPGGPLEQYFGPGTRLTVT.

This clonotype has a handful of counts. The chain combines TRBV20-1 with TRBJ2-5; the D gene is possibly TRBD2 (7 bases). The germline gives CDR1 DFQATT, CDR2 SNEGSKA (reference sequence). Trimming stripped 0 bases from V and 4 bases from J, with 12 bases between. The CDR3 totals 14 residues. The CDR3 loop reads CSARDGGGAETQYF. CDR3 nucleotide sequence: TGCAGTGCTAGAGATGGAGGGGGGGCAGAGACCCAGTACTTC.

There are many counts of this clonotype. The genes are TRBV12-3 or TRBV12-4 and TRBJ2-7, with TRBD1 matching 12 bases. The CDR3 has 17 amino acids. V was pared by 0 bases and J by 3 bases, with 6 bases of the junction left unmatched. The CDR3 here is CASSLALGTGGHYEQYF. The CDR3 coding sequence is TGTGCCAGCAGTTTAGCATTGGGGACAGGGGGCCACTACGAGCAGTACTTC.

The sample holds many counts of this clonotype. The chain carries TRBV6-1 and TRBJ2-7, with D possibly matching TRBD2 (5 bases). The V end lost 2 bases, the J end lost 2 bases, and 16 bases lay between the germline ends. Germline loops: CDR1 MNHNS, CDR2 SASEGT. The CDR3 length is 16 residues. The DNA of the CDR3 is TGTGCCAGCAGTGAAAGCTCTTGGAGCGGCACCTACGAGCAGTACTTC. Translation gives CASSESSWSGTYEQYF.

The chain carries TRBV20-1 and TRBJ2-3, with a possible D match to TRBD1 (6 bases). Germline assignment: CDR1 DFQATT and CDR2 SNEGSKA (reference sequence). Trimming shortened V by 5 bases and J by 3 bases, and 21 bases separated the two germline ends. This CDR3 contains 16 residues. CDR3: CSALPQGQSWTDTQYF. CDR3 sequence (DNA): TGCAGTGCTCTGCCCCAAGGACAGTCGTGGACAGATACGCAGTATTTT.

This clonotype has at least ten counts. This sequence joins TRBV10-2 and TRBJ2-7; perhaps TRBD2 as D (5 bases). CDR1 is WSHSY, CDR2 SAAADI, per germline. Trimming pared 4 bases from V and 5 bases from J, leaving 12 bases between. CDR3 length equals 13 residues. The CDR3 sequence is CASSAGKGHEQYF. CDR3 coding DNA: TGCGCCAGCAGTGCGGGGAAAGGGCACGAGCAGTACTTC.

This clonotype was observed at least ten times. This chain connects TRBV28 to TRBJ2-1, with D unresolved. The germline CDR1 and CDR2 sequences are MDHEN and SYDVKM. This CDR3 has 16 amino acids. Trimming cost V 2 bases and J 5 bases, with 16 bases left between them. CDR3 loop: CASSLNWPSTHNEQFF. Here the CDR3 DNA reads TGTGCCAGCAGTTTAAATTGGCCATCCACTCACAATGAGCAGTTCTTC.

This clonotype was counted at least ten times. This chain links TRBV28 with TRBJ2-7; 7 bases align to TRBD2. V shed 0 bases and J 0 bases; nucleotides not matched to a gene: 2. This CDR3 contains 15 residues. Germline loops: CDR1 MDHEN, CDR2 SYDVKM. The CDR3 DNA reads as TGTGCCAGCAGTTTATGGAGGACTAGCTCCTACGAGCAGTACTTC. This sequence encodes CASSLWRTSSYEQYF.

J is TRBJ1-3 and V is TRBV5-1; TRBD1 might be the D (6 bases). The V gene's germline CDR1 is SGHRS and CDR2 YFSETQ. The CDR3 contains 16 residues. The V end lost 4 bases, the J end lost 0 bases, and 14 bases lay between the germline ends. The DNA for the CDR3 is TGCGCCAGCAGCCCGCGACAGGCCTTCTCTGGAAACACCATATATTTT. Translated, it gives CASSPRQAFSGNTIYF.

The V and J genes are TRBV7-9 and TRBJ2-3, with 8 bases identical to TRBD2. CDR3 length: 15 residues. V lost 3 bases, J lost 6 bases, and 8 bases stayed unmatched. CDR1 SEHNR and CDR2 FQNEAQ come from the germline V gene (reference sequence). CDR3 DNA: TGTGCCAGCAGCTTCCACCTTAGCGGGAAGGATACGCAGTATTTT. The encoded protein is CASSFHLSGKDTQYF.